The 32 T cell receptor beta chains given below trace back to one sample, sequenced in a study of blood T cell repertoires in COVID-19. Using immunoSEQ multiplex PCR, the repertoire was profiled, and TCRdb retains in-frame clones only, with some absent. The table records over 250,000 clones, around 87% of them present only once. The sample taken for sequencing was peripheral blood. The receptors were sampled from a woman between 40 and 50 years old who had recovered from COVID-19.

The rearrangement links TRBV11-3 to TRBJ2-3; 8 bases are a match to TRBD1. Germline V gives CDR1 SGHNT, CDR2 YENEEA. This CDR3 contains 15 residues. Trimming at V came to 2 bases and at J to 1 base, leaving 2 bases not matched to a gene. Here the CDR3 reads CASSLQGAGTDTQYF. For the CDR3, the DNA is TGTGCCAGCAGCTTACAGGGGGCCGGCACAGATACGCAGTATTTT. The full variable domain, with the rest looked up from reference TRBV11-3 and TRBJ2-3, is EAGVVQSPRYKIIEKKQPVAFWCNPISGHNTLYWYLQNLGQGPELLIRYENEEAVDDSQLPKDRFSAERLKGVDSTLKIQPAELGDSAVYLCASSLQGAGTDTQYFGPGTRLTVL.

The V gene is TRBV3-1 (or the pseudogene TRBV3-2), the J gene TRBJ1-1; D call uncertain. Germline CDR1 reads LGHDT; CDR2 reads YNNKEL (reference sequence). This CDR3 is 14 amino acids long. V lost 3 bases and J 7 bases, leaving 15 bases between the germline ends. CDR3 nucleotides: TGTGCCAGCAGCCAGGCCCTTAGTGGAGTTGAAGCTTTCTTT. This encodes CASSQALSGVEAFF.

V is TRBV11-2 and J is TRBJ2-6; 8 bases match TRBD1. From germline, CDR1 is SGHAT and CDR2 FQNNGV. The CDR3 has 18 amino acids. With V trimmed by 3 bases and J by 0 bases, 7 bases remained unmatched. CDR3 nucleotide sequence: TGTGCCAGCAGCTTCTGGACAGGGTCATTCTCTGGGGCCAACGTCCTGACTTTC. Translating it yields CASSFWTGSFSGANVLTF.

For the CDR3, the DNA is TGTGCCAGCAGCCTCCGACTAGCGGGGAACACCGGGGAGCTGTTTTTT. This encodes CASSLRLAGNTGELFF. The chain couples TRBV13 to TRBJ2-2; TRBD2 matches 10 bases. Unmatched junction bases numbered 4, after V lost 5 bases and J lost 1 base. This CDR3 contains 16 residues. Per the germline V gene, CDR1 is PRHDT and CDR2 is FYEKMQ (reference sequence).

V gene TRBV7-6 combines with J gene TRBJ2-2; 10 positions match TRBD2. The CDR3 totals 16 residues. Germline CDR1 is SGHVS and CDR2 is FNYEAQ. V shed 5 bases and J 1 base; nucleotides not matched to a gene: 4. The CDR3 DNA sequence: TGTGCCAGCAGCCCCTTAGCGGGGGGGAACACCGGGGAGCTGTTTTTT. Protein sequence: CASSPLAGGNTGELFF.

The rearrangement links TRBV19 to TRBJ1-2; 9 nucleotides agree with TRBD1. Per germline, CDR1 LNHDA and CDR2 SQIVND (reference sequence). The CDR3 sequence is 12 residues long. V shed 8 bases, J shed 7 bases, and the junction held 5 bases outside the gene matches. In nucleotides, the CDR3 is TGTGCCAGTGGGGACAGGGACGGTGGCTACACCTTC. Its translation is CASGDRDGGYTF.

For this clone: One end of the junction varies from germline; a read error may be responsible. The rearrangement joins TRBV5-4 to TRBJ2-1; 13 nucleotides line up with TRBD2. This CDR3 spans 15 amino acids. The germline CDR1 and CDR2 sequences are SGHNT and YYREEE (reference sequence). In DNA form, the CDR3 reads TGTGCCAGCAGCTTACTAGCGGGGGGGCCCTCAGCACAGCTCTTC. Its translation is CASSLLAGGPSAQLF. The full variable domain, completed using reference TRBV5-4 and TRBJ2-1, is ETGVTQSPTHLIKTRGQQVTLRCSSQSGHNTVSWYQQALGQGPQFIFQYYREEENGRGNFPPRFSGLQFPNYSSELNVNALELDDSALYLCASSLLAGGPSAQLFGPGTRLTVL.

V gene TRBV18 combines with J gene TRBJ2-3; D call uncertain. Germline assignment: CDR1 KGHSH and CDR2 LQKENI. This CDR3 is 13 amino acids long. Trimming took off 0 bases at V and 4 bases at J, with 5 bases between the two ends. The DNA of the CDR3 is TGTGCCAGCTCACCACCGGCTGCAGATACGCAGTATTTT. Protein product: CASSPPAADTQYF.

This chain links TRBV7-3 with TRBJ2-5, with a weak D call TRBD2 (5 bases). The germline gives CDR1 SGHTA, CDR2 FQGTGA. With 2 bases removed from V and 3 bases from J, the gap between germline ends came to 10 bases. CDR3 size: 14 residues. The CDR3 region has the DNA TGTGCCAGCAGCTTATCGGGAATAGAAGAGACCCAGTACTTC. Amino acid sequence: CASSLSGIEETQYF.

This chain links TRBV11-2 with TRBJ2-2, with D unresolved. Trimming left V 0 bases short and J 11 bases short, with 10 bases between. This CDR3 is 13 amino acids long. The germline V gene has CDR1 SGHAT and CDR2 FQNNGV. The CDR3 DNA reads TGTGCCAGCAGCTTAGAATCCGGCGGAGAGCTGTTTTTT. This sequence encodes CASSLESGGELFF.

CDR3 DNA: TGTGCCAGCAGGTCAGGCGACTCCTACGAGCAGTACTTC. The encoded protein is CASRSGDSYEQYF. The chain has TRBV6-5 and TRBJ2-7; no clear D. The ends were cut back, 6 bases at V and 0 bases at J, with 9 bases in the middle. Germline-derived CDR1 and CDR2 are MNHEY and SVGAGI. The length of the CDR3 is 13 residues.

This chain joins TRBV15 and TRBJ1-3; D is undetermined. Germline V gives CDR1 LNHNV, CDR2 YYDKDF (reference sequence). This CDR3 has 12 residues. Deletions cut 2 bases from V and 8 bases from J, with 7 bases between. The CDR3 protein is CATSRPRDTIYF. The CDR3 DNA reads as TGTGCCACCAGCAGACCCCGCGACACCATATATTTT.

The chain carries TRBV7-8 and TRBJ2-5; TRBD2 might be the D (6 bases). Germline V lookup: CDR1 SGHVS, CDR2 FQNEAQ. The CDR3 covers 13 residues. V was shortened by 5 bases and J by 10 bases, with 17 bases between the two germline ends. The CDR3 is CASSAGPEGIQYF. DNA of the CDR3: TGTGCCAGCAGCGCGGGGCCCGAAGGGATCCAGTACTTC.

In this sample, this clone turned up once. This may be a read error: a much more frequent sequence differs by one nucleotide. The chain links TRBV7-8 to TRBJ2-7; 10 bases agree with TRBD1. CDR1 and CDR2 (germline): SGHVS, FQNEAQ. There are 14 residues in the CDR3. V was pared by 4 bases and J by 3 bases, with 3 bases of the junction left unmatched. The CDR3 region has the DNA TGTGCCAGCAGCTCCGGGACAGGGGTCTACGAGCAGTACTTC. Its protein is CASSSGTGVYEQYF.

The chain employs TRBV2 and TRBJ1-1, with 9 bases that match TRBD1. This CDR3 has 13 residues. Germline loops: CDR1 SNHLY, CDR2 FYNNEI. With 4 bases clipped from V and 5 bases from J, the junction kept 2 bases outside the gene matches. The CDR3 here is CASSGDRGTEAFF. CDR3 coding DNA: TGTGCCAGCAGTGGAGACAGGGGGACTGAAGCTTTCTTT. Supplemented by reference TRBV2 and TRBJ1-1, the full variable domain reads EPEVTQTPSHQVTQMGQEVILRCVPISNHLYFYWYRQILGQKVEFLVSFYNNEISEKSEIFDDQFSVERPDGSNFTLKIRSTKLEDSAMYFCASSGDRGTEAFFGQGTRLTVV.

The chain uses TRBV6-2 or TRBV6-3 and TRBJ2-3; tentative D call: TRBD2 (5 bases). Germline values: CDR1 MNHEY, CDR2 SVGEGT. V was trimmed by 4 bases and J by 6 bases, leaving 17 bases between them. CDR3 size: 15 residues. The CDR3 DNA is TGTGCCAGCAGTTTTATTCCCGGCGGGTCGGATACGCAGTATTTT. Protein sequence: CASSFIPGGSDTQYF.

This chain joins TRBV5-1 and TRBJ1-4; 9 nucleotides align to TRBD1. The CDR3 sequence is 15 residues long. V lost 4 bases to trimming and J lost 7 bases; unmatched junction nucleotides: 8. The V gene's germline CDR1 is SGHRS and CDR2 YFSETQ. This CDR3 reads CASSEPGQGGEKLFF. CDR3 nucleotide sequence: TGCGCCAGCAGCGAGCCGGGACAGGGCGGTGAAAAACTGTTTTTT.

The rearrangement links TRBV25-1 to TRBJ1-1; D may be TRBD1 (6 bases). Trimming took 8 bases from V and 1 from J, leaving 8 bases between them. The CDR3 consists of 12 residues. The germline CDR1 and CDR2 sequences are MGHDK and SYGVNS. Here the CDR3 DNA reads TGTGCCAGCGGGGGACAGAACACTGAAGCTTTCTTT. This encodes CASGGQNTEAFF.

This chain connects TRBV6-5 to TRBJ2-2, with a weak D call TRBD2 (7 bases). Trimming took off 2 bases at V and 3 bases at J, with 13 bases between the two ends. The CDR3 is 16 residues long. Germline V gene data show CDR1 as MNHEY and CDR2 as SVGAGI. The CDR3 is CASSYGSGGDTGELFF. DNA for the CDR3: TGTGCCAGCAGTTACGGTTCGGGGGGCGACACCGGGGAGCTGTTTTTT.

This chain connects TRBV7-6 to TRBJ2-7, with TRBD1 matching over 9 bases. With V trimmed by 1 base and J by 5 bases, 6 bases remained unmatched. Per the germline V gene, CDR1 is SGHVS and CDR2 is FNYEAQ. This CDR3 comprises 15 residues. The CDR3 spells CASSLVRDRVNEQYF. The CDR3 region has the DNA TGTGCCAGCAGCTTAGTCCGGGACAGGGTGAACGAGCAGTACTTC.

Written as DNA, the CDR3 is TGTGCCAGCAGTTACTCAGCAGGGGTGGGTGGAAACACCATATATTTT. Residues: CASSYSAGVGGNTIYF. The V and J genes are TRBV6-6 and TRBJ1-3; D perhaps matches TRBD1 (6 bases). Germline lookup yields CDR1 MNHNY and CDR2 SVGAGI (reference sequence). The ends were cut back, 0 bases at V and 3 bases at J, with 12 bases in the middle. CDR3 length: 16 residues.

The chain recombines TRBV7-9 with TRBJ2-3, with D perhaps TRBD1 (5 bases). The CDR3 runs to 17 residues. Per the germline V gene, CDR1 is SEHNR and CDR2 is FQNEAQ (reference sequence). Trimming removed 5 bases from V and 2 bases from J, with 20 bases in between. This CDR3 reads CASSQGTDPPPTDTQYF. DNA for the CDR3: TGTGCCAGCAGCCAGGGTACGGACCCTCCTCCCACAGATACGCAGTATTTT. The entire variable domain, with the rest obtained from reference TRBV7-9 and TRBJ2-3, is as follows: DTGVSQNPRHKITKRGQNVTFRCDPISEHNRLYWYRQTLGQGPEFLTYFQNEAQLEKSRLLSDRFSAERPKGSFSTLEIQRTEQGDSAMYLCASSQGTDPPPTDTQYFGPGTRLTVL.

The CDR3 DNA follows: TGTGCTAGTGGTCCCAGGGGCAATCAGCCCCAGCATTTT. It codes for CASGPRGNQPQHF. The chain has TRBV12-5 and TRBJ1-5; a weak D match, TRBD1 (5 bases). Trimming removed 5 bases from V and 2 bases from J, with 7 bases in between. CDR3 length equals 13 residues. Germline values: CDR1 LGHNT, CDR2 FRNRAP.

The CDR3 spells CASSGLRQGIGELFF. The CDR3, as DNA: TGTGCCAGCAGTGGTTTGAGGCAGGGGATCGGGGAGCTGTTTTTT. This chain links TRBV2 with TRBJ2-2, with D possibly being TRBD1 (6 bases). CDR1 is SNHLY, CDR2 FYNNEI, per germline. Trimming pared 4 bases from V and 7 bases from J, leaving 16 bases between. The CDR3 totals 15 residues.

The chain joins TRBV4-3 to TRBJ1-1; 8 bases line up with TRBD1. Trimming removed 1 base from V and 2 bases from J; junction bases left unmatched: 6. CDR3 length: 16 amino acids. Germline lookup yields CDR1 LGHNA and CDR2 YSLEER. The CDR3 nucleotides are TGCGCCAGCAGCCAAGTGGTCGCAGGGGGCAACACTGAAGCTTTCTTT. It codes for CASSQVVAGGNTEAFF.

The CDR3 spells CASSQGGPGGSYGYTF. The CDR3 DNA reads as TGTGCCAGCAGCCAAGGGGGCCCAGGGGGCAGTTATGGCTACACCTTC. The rearrangement links TRBV11-2 to TRBJ1-2, with TRBD1 identical over 8 bases. The CDR3 totals 16 residues. With 5 bases clipped from V and 5 bases from J, the junction kept 13 bases outside the gene matches. Germline-derived CDR1 and CDR2 are SGHAT and FQNNGV.

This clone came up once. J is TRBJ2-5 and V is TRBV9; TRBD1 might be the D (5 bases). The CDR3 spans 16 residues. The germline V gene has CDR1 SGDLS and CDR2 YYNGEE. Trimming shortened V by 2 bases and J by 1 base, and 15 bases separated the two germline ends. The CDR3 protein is CASSVAGQPLQETQYF. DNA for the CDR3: TGTGCCAGCAGCGTGGCCGGACAACCTCTCCAAGAGACCCAGTACTTC. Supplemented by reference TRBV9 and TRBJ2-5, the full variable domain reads DSGVTQTPKHLITATGQRVTLRCSPRSGDLSVYWYQQSLDQGLQFLIQYYNGEERAKGNILERFSAQQFPDLHSELNLSSLELGDSALYFCASSVAGQPLQETQYFGPGTRLLVL.

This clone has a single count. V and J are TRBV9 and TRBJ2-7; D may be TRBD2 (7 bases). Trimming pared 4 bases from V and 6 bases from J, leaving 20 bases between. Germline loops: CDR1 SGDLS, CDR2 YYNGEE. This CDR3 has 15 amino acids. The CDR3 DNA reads TGTGCCAGCAGCCTTTGGGGGGGCGCTACTAGCGAGCAGTACTTC. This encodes CASSLWGGATSEQYF.

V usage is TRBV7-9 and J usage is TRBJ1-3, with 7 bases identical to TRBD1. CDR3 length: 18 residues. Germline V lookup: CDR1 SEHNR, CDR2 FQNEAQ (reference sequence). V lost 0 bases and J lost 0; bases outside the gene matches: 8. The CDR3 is CASSLAGSGGFSGNTIYF. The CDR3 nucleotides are TGTGCCAGCAGCTTAGCGGGGTCAGGGGGGTTCTCTGGAAACACCATATATTTT. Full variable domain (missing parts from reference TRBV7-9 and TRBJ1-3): DTGVSQNPRHKITKRGQNVTFRCDPISEHNRLYWYRQTLGQGPEFLTYFQNEAQLEKSRLLSDRFSAERPKGSFSTLEIQRTEQGDSAMYLCASSLAGSGGFSGNTIYFGEGSWLTVV.

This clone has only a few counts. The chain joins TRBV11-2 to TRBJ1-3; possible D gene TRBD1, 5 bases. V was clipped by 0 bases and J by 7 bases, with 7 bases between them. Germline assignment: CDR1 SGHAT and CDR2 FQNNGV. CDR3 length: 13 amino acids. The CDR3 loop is CASSLDRVNTIYF. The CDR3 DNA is TGTGCCAGCAGCTTAGACAGGGTGAACACCATATATTTT.

This CDR3 reads CATGTSGVETQYF. CDR3 sequence (DNA): TGTGCCACCGGGACTAGCGGGGTCGAGACCCAGTACTTC. The chain has TRBV24-1 and TRBJ2-5; 13 nucleotides align to TRBD2. Trimming at V came to 9 bases and at J to 5 bases, leaving 2 bases not matched to a gene. Germline V gene lookup returns CDR1 KGHDR and CDR2 SFDVKD. The CDR3 is 13 residues long.

In DNA, the CDR3 is TGTGCCAGCAGCTTAGAAAGGGGCCGGAGAGCCAAAAACATTCAGTACTTC. Its translation: CASSLERGRRAKNIQYF. The chain has TRBV7-8 and TRBJ2-4, with D maybe TRBD1 (5 bases). V was pared by 1 base and J by 0 bases, with 13 bases between. Germline assignment: CDR1 SGHVS and CDR2 FQNEAQ. The CDR3 loop spans 17 amino acids.